The 19 T cell receptor beta chains in this list originate from one sample, sequenced in a study of CD8 T cells in ankylosing spondylitis. These TCRs are of unknown antigen specificity. Regarding the study as a whole: A TCR beta motif made of several highly homologous variants seemed typical of ankylosing spondylitis blood.

One entry per CDR3 protein, called by TCRdb with MiXCR from the 5' RACE reads. The sample lists around 440,000 distinct CDR3 sequences; approximately 17% were seen once. Sequenced material: blood, either unsorted or a sorted T cell fraction (not recorded which). The receptors originated from a male donor with ankylosing spondylitis.

This chain connects TRBV5-1 to TRBJ2-7; a possible D gene is TRBD2 (6 bases). The CDR3 extends over 18 amino acids. Trimming took 3 bases from V and 3 from J, leaving 25 bases between them. Germline CDR1 is SGHRS and CDR2 is YFSETQ. Here the CDR3 DNA reads TGCGCCAGCAGCTCCCCCCCTGGAGGTGGAGGGGTTCTCTACGAGCAGTACTTC. Encoded protein: CASSSPPGGGGVLYEQYF.

This clonotype was observed a few times. J is TRBJ2-3 and V is TRBV20-1; no reliable D call. The length of the CDR3 is 14 residues. Germline assignment: CDR1 DFQATT and CDR2 SNEGSKA (reference sequence). Trimming took off 0 bases at V and 0 bases at J, with 7 bases between the two ends. The chain's CDR3 is CSARDLQSTDTQYF. The CDR3 DNA follows: TGCAGTGCTAGAGATCTACAGAGCACAGATACGCAGTATTTT.

The J gene is TRBJ1-6, the V gene TRBV5-1, with D unresolved. Germline V gene data show CDR1 as SGHRS and CDR2 as YFSETQ. V was pared by 0 bases and J by 8 bases, with 9 bases between. CDR3 size: 14 residues. The CDR3 is CASSLGRGDSPLHF. The CDR3 DNA reads as TGCGCCAGCAGCTTGGGAAGAGGAGATTCACCCCTCCACTTT.

J is TRBJ1-2 and V is TRBV2; possibly TRBD1 for D (5 bases). The length of the CDR3 is 13 residues. Germline CDR1 is SNHLY and CDR2 is FYNNEI. V lost 10 bases, J lost 4 bases, and 16 bases lay in between. The CDR3 sequence is CAISLTESYGYTF. CDR3 DNA sequence: TGTGCCATCTCCCTGACAGAATCCTATGGCTACACCTTC.

V usage is TRBV5-1 and J usage is TRBJ2-3, with no clear D. The ends were cut back, 0 bases at V and 4 bases at J, with 9 bases in the middle. The CDR3 length is 14 residues. The germline gives CDR1 SGHRS, CDR2 YFSETQ. The CDR3 loop reads CASSLVPGADTQYF. CDR3 in DNA: TGCGCCAGCAGCTTGGTGCCGGGCGCAGATACGCAGTATTTT.

This chain links TRBV28 with TRBJ1-3; D perhaps matches TRBD1 (6 bases). CDR1 is MDHEN, CDR2 SYDVKM, per germline. The CDR3 runs to 15 residues. V was cut by 5 bases and J by 4 bases, with 15 bases left in between. In DNA, the CDR3 is TGTGCCAGCAGTCCCCGATGGGGGGCGGGAAACACCATATATTTT. It translates to CASSPRWGAGNTIYF.

This chain joins TRBV4-1 and TRBJ2-2, with TRBD2 as a possible D gene (6 bases). The germline V gene encodes CDR1 MGHRA and CDR2 YSYEKL. CDR3 size: 16 residues. The V and J ends lost 8 bases and 6 bases respectively, with 22 bases between them. The CDR3 sequence is CASRLKEGLSPGELFF. CDR3 sequence (DNA): TGCGCCAGCCGCTTAAAGGAGGGCCTCTCCCCCGGGGAGCTGTTTTTT.

The chain couples TRBV28 to TRBJ2-5, with TRBD2 identical over 8 bases. V gave up 2 bases and J gave up 5 bases; unmatched junction bases: 16. Per the germline V gene, CDR1 is MDHEN and CDR2 is SYDVKM. The CDR3 is made up of 18 amino acids. The CDR3 region is CASSLPGGFSGKTETQYF. The CDR3 DNA sequence: TGTGCCAGCAGTTTACCTGGGGGATTTAGCGGGAAGACGGAGACCCAGTACTTC.

The V and J genes are TRBV5-1 and TRBJ2-3; the D call may be TRBD1 or TRBD2 (5 bases each). Germline loops: CDR1 SGHRS, CDR2 YFSETQ. CDR3 length: 14 residues. Trimming cost V 8 bases and J 2 bases, with 15 bases left between them. The CDR3 sequence: CASTRGEATDTQYF. The CDR3 DNA reads TGCGCCAGTACGAGGGGAGAGGCCACAGATACGCAGTATTTT.

This clonotype showed up just a few times. This chain joins TRBV12-3 or TRBV12-4 and TRBJ1-6; D is unresolved. V lost 3 bases and J 7 bases, leaving 4 bases between the germline ends. The CDR3 has 12 amino acids. The CDR3 protein is CASSFGNSPLHF. CDR3 sequence (DNA): TGTGCCAGCAGTTTCGGAAATTCACCCCTCCACTTT.

This clonotype occurred a few times. The V gene is TRBV15, the J gene TRBJ2-1; 9 bases are shared with TRBD2. The V gene's germline CDR1 is LNHNV and CDR2 YYDKDF (reference sequence). Trimming took 4 bases from V and 8 from J; bases not matched to a gene: 24. CDR3 length: 20 residues. The CDR3 reads CATSTGNIGASGTTVHEQFF. In DNA, the CDR3 is TGTGCCACCAGCACAGGAAACATCGGCGCTAGCGGGACTACAGTCCATGAGCAGTTCTTC.

V gene TRBV12-3 or TRBV12-4 combines with J gene TRBJ1-3, with D possibly TRBD1 on 5 matching bases. Trimming pared 5 bases from V and 4 bases from J, leaving 15 bases between. The CDR3 spans 15 residues. The CDR3 sequence is CASSPPPGVGNTIYF. In DNA, the CDR3 is TGTGCCAGCAGTCCCCCCCCGGGGGTGGGAAACACCATATATTTT.

The sample holds a few counts of this clonotype. The chain recombines TRBV7-9 with TRBJ1-1, with TRBD1 as a possible D gene (5 bases). V was pared by 1 base and J by 6 bases, with 12 bases between. This CDR3 region has 14 residues. Germline CDR1 reads SEHNR; CDR2 reads FQNEAQ (reference sequence). DNA of the CDR3: TGTGCCAGCAGCTTAGAACAGGTACGGGCTGAAGCTTTCTTT. Translating gives CASSLEQVRAEAFF. Drawing the rest from reference TRBV7-9 and TRBJ1-1, the complete variable domain is DTGVSQNPRHKITKRGQNVTFRCDPISEHNRLYWYRQTLGQGPEFLTYFQNEAQLEKSRLLSDRFSAERPKGSFSTLEIQRTEQGDSAMYLCASSLEQVRAEAFFGQGTRLTVV.

V is TRBV6-1 and J is TRBJ2-1, with 9 positions matching TRBD1. This CDR3 spans 13 amino acids. Germline CDR1 MNHNS, CDR2 SASEGT. J lost 4 bases, V lost 7 bases, and 2 bases had no gene match. CDR3 residues: CASNRGPYNEQFF. The DNA of the CDR3 is TGTGCCAGCAACAGGGGGCCATACAATGAGCAGTTCTTC.

The V gene is TRBV7-3, the J gene TRBJ2-7; D is unresolved. CDR3 length equals 13 residues. Germline assignment: CDR1 SGHTA and CDR2 FQGTGA. Trimming cost V 2 bases and J 6 bases, with 11 bases left between them. The CDR3 sequence is CASSLERLGEQYF. DNA of the CDR3: TGTGCCAGCAGCTTAGAGAGGCTAGGCGAGCAGTACTTC. The complete variable domain, with remaining parts taken from reference TRBV7-3 and TRBJ2-7, reads GAGVSQTPSNKVTEKGKYVELRCDPISGHTALYWYRQSLGQGPEFLIYFQGTGAADDSGLPNDRFFAVRPEGSVSTLKIQRTERGDSAVYLCASSLERLGEQYFGPGTRLTVT.

CDR3 sequence (DNA): TGTGCCAGCAGCTTGTGGGACAGGGGTAAAAATCAGCCCCAGCATTTT. Its protein product is CASSLWDRGKNQPQHF. The chain is built from TRBV5-6 and TRBJ1-5, with TRBD1 matching over 10 bases. V shed 1 base and J 4 bases; nucleotides not matched to a gene: 5. This CDR3 is built from 16 residues. The V gene's germline CDR1 is SGHDT and CDR2 YYEEEE.

The chain carries TRBV6-1 and TRBJ2-7, with 9 bases matching TRBD1. The germline V gene encodes CDR1 MNHNS and CDR2 SASEGT. This CDR3 is built from 16 residues. Unmatched junction bases numbered 12, after V lost 5 bases and J lost 4 bases. The CDR3: CASSSSPGQGPYEQYF. CDR3 coding DNA: TGTGCCAGCAGTAGTTCACCGGGACAGGGACCGTACGAGCAGTACTTC.

The rearrangement uses TRBV6-5 and TRBJ1-4, with TRBD1 identical over 11 bases. Looked up from germline, CDR1 is MNHEY and CDR2 is SVGAGI. V lost 4 bases to trimming and J lost 8 bases; unmatched junction nucleotides: 6. The CDR3 spans 15 residues. CDR3 sequence: CASSWLGQGAEKLFF. For the CDR3, the DNA is TGTGCCAGCAGTTGGCTTGGACAGGGGGCCGAAAAACTGTTTTTT.

This chain joins TRBV19 and TRBJ1-2, with 8 positions matching TRBD1. The CDR3 runs to 14 residues. The V gene's germline CDR1 is LNHDA and CDR2 SQIVND (reference sequence). The trim removed 4 bases at V and 3 bases at J, leaving 4 bases unmatched. The DNA for the CDR3 is TGTGCCAGTAGTACTAACAGGGGGTACTATGGCTACACCTTC. It codes for CASSTNRGYYGYTF. The full variable domain, with the rest looked up from reference TRBV19 and TRBJ1-2, is DGGITQSPKYLFRKEGQNVTLSCEQNLNHDAMYWYRQDPGQGLRLIYYSQIVNDFQKGDIAEGYSVSREKKESFPLTVTSAQKNPTAFYLCASSTNRGYYGYTFGSGTRLTVV.